This T cell receptor beta chain derives from a study of cytotoxic CD8 clonotypes in ibrutinib-treated CLL. For the study at large: Following treatment for a median about 12 months, range 6 to 36, response samples were then taken. Study-wide points: Increased clonality at ibrutinib response gave way to a return toward baseline at progression. With treatment, public clonotypes, which were uncommon, either contracted or remained stable.

Trimming cost V 0 bases and J 8 bases; bases outside gene matches: 13. This CDR3 contains 16 residues. Looked up from germline, CDR1 is SGHRS and CDR2 is YFSETQ. As to this clone: Its antigen remains unidentified.

Produced via immunoSEQ multiplex PCR; TCRdb's table is partial and in-frame only. Among 250,000 to 350,000 clones listed, 60% to 80% were seen once. Sequenced material: PBMCs, taken at disease progression, from a patient treated with ibrutinib. The chain couples TRBV5-1 to TRBJ1-2, with 7 bases lining up with TRBD1. The sequence was collected from a human donor with chronic lymphocytic leukemia. The CDR3 region is CASSLGVLQGLRGYTF. The CDR3, as DNA: TGCGCCAGCAGCTTGGGTGTTCTACAGGGGCTCCGGGGCTACACCTTC.